This TCR beta chain emerged from a study of CD8+CD57+ T cells in acquired aplastic anemia. Selection for sequencing was limited to patients who had shown CD8+CD57+ cell expansion by flow cytometry. This CDR3 comprises 13 residues. The ends were cut back, 1 base at V and 7 bases at J, with 7 bases in the middle. Per germline, CDR1 SEHNR and CDR2 FQNEAQ (reference sequence). Profiles of TCR beta VDJ and CDR3 were generated from a genomic DNA template. TCRdb processed the reads anew with MiXCR; each CDR3 protein has one entry. The data hold just over 450,000 distinct CDR3 sequences, with about a third observed a single time.

The source of this sequence is a human donor with aplastic anemia. The chain has TRBV7-9 and TRBJ2-2, with D hard to call. Sequencing used sorted CD4+, CD8+, or CD8+CD57+ T cells (not recorded which) from PBMCs. The CDR3 loop is CASSLGQDGELFF. As DNA, the CDR3 is TGTGCCAGCAGCTTAGGGCAGGACGGGGAGCTGTTTTTT.